This is a list of T cell receptor beta chains from one sample in a study of T cells in Graves' hyperthyroidism and ophthalmopathy. TCRdb redid the calling of the multiplex PCR reads with MiXCR, one entry per CDR3 protein. This sample has hundreds of thousands of distinct CDR3 sequences, with roughly 15% found just once. Sequencing was done on a sample of blood. All receptors come from a man younger than 35 with Graves' ophthalmopathy. Both conserved end residues are part of each CDR3. The D gene is left open where the match is weak. Clone size is given for some rows only: seen once, a few or many times, or a class if the clone is expanded.

d_call: .; v_call: TRBV11-2; j_call: TRBJ1-6; clone_size: few; cdr3_nt: TGTGCCAGCAGCCCCGGACAGCTGAATTCACCCCTCCACTTT; cdr3_aa: CASSPGQLNSPLHF
d_call: .; v_call: TRBV5-1; j_call: TRBJ2-1; clone_size: many; cdr3_nt: TGCGCCAGCAGCTTGGCCCAGGGAGGTGGCAATGAGCAGTTCTTC; cdr3_aa: CASSLAQGGGNEQFF
d_call: .; v_call: TRBV4-2; j_call: TRBJ1-6; clone_size: .; cdr3_nt: TGTGCCAGCAGCCAGCTCACAGGGTTGGACAATTCACCCCTCCACTTT; cdr3_aa: CASSQLTGLDNSPLHF
d_call: .; v_call: TRBV7-2; j_call: TRBJ2-1; clone_size: .; cdr3_nt: TGTGCCAGCAGACACCGGGACCTCAAGCAGTTCTTC; cdr3_aa: CASRHRDLKQFF
d_call: .; v_call: TRBV14; j_call: TRBJ2-2; clone_size: .; cdr3_nt: TGTGCCAGCAGCCCGGTGGCGACCGGGGAGCTGTTTTTT; cdr3_aa: CASSPVATGELFF
d_call: .; v_call: TRBV2; j_call: TRBJ1-1; clone_size: many; cdr3_nt: TGTGCCAGCAAGGGGTCGGCCACTGAAGCTTTCTTT; cdr3_aa: CASKGSATEAFF
d_call: .; v_call: TRBV27; j_call: TRBJ1-2; clone_size: .; cdr3_nt: TGTGCCAGCAGTTTAAAGCCCTATGAGGGGTTTAACTATGGCTACACCTTC; cdr3_aa: CASSLKPYEGFNYGYTF
d_call: .; v_call: TRBV6-5; j_call: TRBJ2-3; clone_size: many; cdr3_nt: TGTGCCAGCAGTTACTCCTCGGACGGCACAGATACGCAGTATTTT; cdr3_aa: CASSYSSDGTDTQYF
d_call: TRBD1; v_call: TRBV11-2; j_call: TRBJ2-2; clone_size: many; cdr3_nt: TGTGCCAGCACCAATGGGCGGGACAGGGTGGACACCGGGGAGCTGTTTTTT; cdr3_aa: CASTNGRDRVDTGELFF
d_call: .; v_call: TRBV3-1; j_call: TRBJ2-2; clone_size: .; cdr3_nt: TGTGCCAGCAGCCAAAGGATGGGGCGCACCGGGGAGCTGTTTTTT; cdr3_aa: CASSQRMGRTGELFF
d_call: .; v_call: TRBV29-1; j_call: TRBJ1-1; clone_size: many; cdr3_nt: TGCAGCGTGCACGGGGTGCAATCGACTGAAGCTTTCTTT; cdr3_aa: CSVHGVQSTEAFF
d_call: .; v_call: TRBV6-6; j_call: TRBJ1-6; clone_size: many; cdr3_nt: TGTGCCAGCAGTTACTCGATCTGGTTACAGGCCCTCCACTTT; cdr3_aa: CASSYSIWLQALHF
d_call: TRBD1; v_call: TRBV7-2; j_call: TRBJ2-3; clone_size: .; cdr3_nt: TGTGCCAGCAGCCCCGGACAGGGGGGAGATACGCAGTATTTT; cdr3_aa: CASSPGQGGDTQYF
d_call: .; v_call: TRBV6-1; j_call: TRBJ2-4; clone_size: few; cdr3_nt: TGTGCCAGCGTCGACAGACCGATAGCCAAAAACATTCAGTACTTC; cdr3_aa: CASVDRPIAKNIQYF
d_call: .; v_call: TRBV20-1; j_call: TRBJ1-1; clone_size: .; cdr3_nt: TGCGGGAGTGCGGGAGGCATGAACACTGAAGCTTTCTTT; cdr3_aa: CGSAGGMNTEAFF
d_call: TRBD1; v_call: TRBV30; j_call: TRBJ2-7; clone_size: .; cdr3_nt: TGTGCCTGGAGCCGGGACAGGGGGTACGTGCAGTACTTC; cdr3_aa: CAWSRDRGYVQYF
d_call: TRBD2; v_call: TRBV4-1; j_call: TRBJ2-5; clone_size: .; cdr3_nt: TGCGCCAGCAGCATAGGACTAGCGGGGATCTTCGAGACCCAGTACTTC; cdr3_aa: CASSIGLAGIFETQYF
d_call: .; v_call: TRBV5-1; j_call: TRBJ2-2; clone_size: many; cdr3_nt: TGCGCCAGCAGCTTGTTCTATAGCGGAACGAACACCGGGGAGCTGTTTTTT; cdr3_aa: CASSLFYSGTNTGELFF